This T cell receptor (beta chain) was sequenced during a study of blood T cell repertoires in COVID-19. The wider study: Researchers got acute and convalescent COVID-19 samples from the United States, Italy and Spain. PBMCs, B-cell-depleted T cells, or T cells were the source of the cDNA or gDNA that made up the material.

The CDR3 loop spans 15 amino acids. Germline CDR1 LGHNA, CDR2 YNFKEQ. The junction had 2 bases not matched to a gene; V was cut back by 3 bases and J by 1 base. Authors' processing steps: Counts of nucleated cells, estimated from reference gene primer amplification, were obtained. TCRdb's copy holds only in-frame clones and misses some; the assay was immunoSEQ multiplex PCR. Clonal size and the V and J genes are those of that table, whereas D and trimming came from the DNA. The data contain about 50,000 clones, roughly 91% of them singletons. The TCR originated in a man aged 50-60 years with active COVID-19. Source material: peripheral blood. J is TRBJ2-3 and V is TRBV4-2; 9 nucleotides align to TRBD2. The CDR3 reads CASSQQRGGTDTQYF. The CDR3, as DNA: TGTGCCAGCAGCCAGCAGCGGGGGGGCACAGATACGCAGTATTTT.